This T cell receptor beta chain was sequenced during a study of shared clonotypes between healthy human individuals. Whole-study results and caveats: Large depth notwithstanding, sorted-subset sequencing proved incomplete by rarefaction. Between a handful of donors, naive CD4 clonotypes were shared at a level of about 5%.

Measured with immunoSEQ multiplex PCR; TCRdb has only the in-frame clones, and not every one. The repertoire consists of about 680,000 clones, with 60% to 75% occurring once and the leading ten covering roughly 2%. Caucasian adults residing in Nashville, Tennessee made up all the donors. Germline-derived CDR1 and CDR2 are SGHRS and YFSETQ. This CDR3 comprises 14 residues. Remarks on this clone: The antigen is not known.

The sequenced sample consisted of memory CD4+ T cells sorted from blood. Specified subset: CD45RA-negative fraction. The sequence was obtained from a woman aged 30 to 39 in good health. The chain is built from TRBV5-1 and TRBJ2-5; 7 bases match TRBD2. The J call may not be correct, given that the DNA end is closer to TRBJ2-7. CDR3: CASSAASGPYEQYF. As DNA, the CDR3 is TGCGCCAGCAGCGCGGCTAGCGGCCCCTACGAGCAGTACTTC.